The 15 T cell receptor beta chains below all came from one sample that was sequenced in a study of T-cell reconstitution after alpha-beta-depleted transplantation in children (dated by TCRdb to the mid-2010s). Library generation was performed with PCR. TCRdb shows the sequencer as Illumina HiSeq 2500. TCR libraries were prepared with molecular barcoding, using unique molecular identifiers to normalize TCRbeta repertoire quantification. The raw public reads went through TCRdb reprocessing: fastp at Q25, MiXCR clone calling, in-frame beta chains kept. For every CDR3 protein sequence, its rows merge into one entry that carries the most common genes and DNA. Present in this sample are over 150,000 distinct CDR3 sequences, more than 6.5% of which were seen just once. The ten top clones hold 3% to 3.5% of the sample. The starting material was PBMCs from the stem cell graft donor, obtained from the stem cell graft. All receptors derive from a human donor who donated a stem cell graft to a child with Wiskott-Aldrich syndrome.

This clonotype was counted ten times or more. One end of the junction fails to match germline, which may point to a read error. The V call is TRBV28, the J call TRBJ2-7, with D possibly TRBD2 on 5 matching bases. The CDR3 is 12 residues long. From germline, CDR1 is MDHEN and CDR2 SYDVKM. This CDR3 is CASSSPLRATVF. In DNA, the CDR3 is TGTGCCAGCAGTTCCCCCTTGAGGGCGACCGTCTTC.

In its sample, this clonotype was seen many times. The gene calls are TRBV5-1 and TRBJ1-5; no reliable D call. Trimming removed 0 bases from V and 0 bases from J, with 10 bases in between. The CDR3 is 16 residues long. Per germline, CDR1 SGHRS and CDR2 YFSETQ. The CDR3 DNA is TGCGCCAGCAGCTTGGAGGCAGACCATAGCAATCAGCCCCAGCATTTT. It encodes CASSLEADHSNQPQHF.

With respect to this clonotype: One junction end disagrees with the germline gene, perhaps due to a read error. V usage is TRBV12-3 or TRBV12-4 and J usage is TRBJ1-2, with 7 bases fitting TRBD1. The CDR3 has 19 amino acids. As DNA, the CDR3 is TGTACCAGCAGTTTATATATTTTCGGATCGACAGGGCTGAACTATGGCTACACCTTC. As protein: CTSSLYIFGSTGLNYGYTF.

This clonotype was picked up many times. The genes are TRBV7-9 and TRBJ1-6; possible D gene TRBD1, 6 bases. The V end was cut by 5 bases, the J end by 7 bases, with 15 bases between. This CDR3 has 15 residues. Germline V gene sequence: CDR1 SEHNR, CDR2 FQNEAQ (reference sequence). CDR3 in DNA: TGTGCCAGCAGCGAACAGGGTGGAGTAAATTCACCCCTCCACTTT. This codes for CASSEQGGVNSPLHF.

This clonotype was seen a few times. The chain carries TRBV29-1 and TRBJ2-5, with D perhaps matching TRBD1 or TRBD2 (5 bases each). Germline V gene sequence: CDR1 SQVTM, CDR2 ANQGSEA. The CDR3 covers 12 residues. Deletions cut 2 bases from V and 7 bases from J, with 11 bases between. In DNA, the CDR3 is TGCAGCGTTGAAATGGGGGTGAGGACCCAGTACTTC. Residues: CSVEMGVRTQYF.

The table lists this clonotype with many counts. The gene calls are TRBV5-1 and TRBJ2-7, with 9 nucleotides matching TRBD2. Germline V gives CDR1 SGHRS, CDR2 YFSETQ. The CDR3 sequence is 14 residues long. The ends lost 0 bases at V and 6 bases at J; junction bases unmatched: 4. The CDR3 loop is CASSLAGLAREQYF. The CDR3 DNA follows: TGCGCCAGCAGCTTGGCGGGACTAGCTCGCGAGCAGTACTTC.

The chain is built from TRBV7-2 and TRBJ2-7; a possible D gene is TRBD1 (7 bases). CDR1 is SGHTA, CDR2 FQGNSA, per germline. CDR3 size: 15 residues. V shed 4 bases and J shed 2 bases, with 15 bases lying between them. CDR3 nucleotide sequence: TGTGCCAGCAGCTGGACCAGGGGGACTCCCTACGAGCAGTACTTC. Translating it yields CASSWTRGTPYEQYF.

The V call is TRBV27, the J call TRBJ2-7; 8 nucleotides align to TRBD1. J gave up 2 bases and V 3 bases, and 9 bases lay outside the gene matches. The CDR3 sequence is 16 residues long. Germline V gene data show CDR1 as MNHEY and CDR2 as SMNVEV (reference sequence). CDR3 protein: CASSFTSGQDPYEQYF. CDR3 in DNA: TGTGCCAGCAGTTTTACCTCGGGACAGGACCCCTACGAGCAGTACTTC.

The gene calls are TRBV7-2 and TRBJ1-2, with D hard to call. Trimming cost V 6 bases and J 9 bases, with 17 bases left between them. Germline CDR1 reads SGHTA; CDR2 reads FQGNSA. This CDR3 comprises 13 residues. The CDR3, as DNA: TGTGCCAGCAGTTCCACGCTGACCGGCAGCTACACCTTC. Translated: CASSSTLTGSYTF.

V is TRBV28 and J is TRBJ2-2; D is unresolved. Trimming pared 2 bases from V and 9 bases from J, leaving 10 bases between. The CDR3 consists of 13 residues. Germline V gene data show CDR1 as MDHEN and CDR2 as SYDVKM. The CDR3 DNA follows: TGTGCCAGCAGTTTAGTATCCGGCCGGGAGCTGTTTTTT. Encoded protein: CASSLVSGRELFF.

This clonotype was counted at least ten times. This chain joins TRBV27 and TRBJ2-1; D gene ambiguous. Looked up from germline, CDR1 is MNHEY and CDR2 is SMNVEV (reference sequence). The CDR3 totals 18 residues. Trimming removed 3 bases from V and 5 bases from J, with 23 bases in between. This CDR3 reads CASSFGLRFARGDNEQFF. The DNA of the CDR3 is TGTGCCAGCAGTTTCGGTCTGAGATTTGCTAGAGGAGACAATGAGCAGTTCTTC.

This clonotype has a count of ten or more. The J gene is TRBJ2-1, the V gene TRBV15, with 10 bases lining up with TRBD1. Germline V gene data show CDR1 as LNHNV and CDR2 as YYDKDF (reference sequence). The V gene end was trimmed by 7 bases and the J gene end by 8 bases; junction bases not matched to a gene: 11. This CDR3 comprises 15 residues. DNA for the CDR3: TGTGCCACCAAAGAAAGGACAGGGGGTGCAGATGAGCAGTTCTTC. This gives the protein CATKERTGGADEQFF.

This clonotype has just a few counts. This chain joins TRBV19 and TRBJ1-6; 7 bases line up with TRBD1. This CDR3 has 14 amino acids. Germline V gene lookup returns CDR1 LNHDA and CDR2 SQIVND (reference sequence). The junction had 6 bases not matched to a gene; V was cut back by 6 bases and J by 7 bases. CDR3 nucleotide sequence: TGTGCCAGTAGAGAACAGGGGCAAAATTCACCCCTCCACTTT. It encodes CASREQGQNSPLHF.

This clonotype was observed a handful of times. The chain employs TRBV5-1 and TRBJ1-2; TRBD1 matches 7 bases. V was pared by 0 bases and J by 6 bases, with 11 bases of the junction left unmatched. The germline V gene has CDR1 SGHRS and CDR2 YFSETQ. This CDR3 has 16 amino acids. CDR3 in DNA: TGCGCCAGCAGCTTGGCCCTATTGGACAGGAGGGATGGCTACACCTTC. This codes for CASSLALLDRRDGYTF.

Only a few counts were recorded for this clonotype. This rearrangement joins TRBV21-1 to TRBJ2-2; whether TRBD1, the table's D call, matches the DNA was not checked. TRBV21-1 is a pseudogene. CDR3 length: 19 residues. The CDR3 nucleotides read TGTGCCAGCAGCAAGTATTTGTATCCATGGACAGGGGTCACCGGGGAGCTGTTTTTT. Its translation: CASSKYLYPWTGVTGELFF.